The source of this T cell receptor beta chain is a study of blood T cell repertoires in COVID-19. Turning to the study itself: T cells, B-cell-depleted T cells, or PBMCs supplied cDNA or gDNA.

Assay used: immunoSEQ multiplex PCR; TCRdb lists only in-frame clones, some missing. The sample has approximately 260,000 clones, roughly 89% seen once; the top ten hold 1.5% to 2%. Recovered participants had two consecutive negative NP/OP PCR tests, healthcare professional clearance, or symptom resolution. Input material: PBMCs or T cells enriched from blood (not recorded which). This receptor was identified in a woman aged 55-70 years who had recovered from COVID-19.

This CDR3 is CASGTSNEKLFF. DNA of the CDR3: TGTGCCAGCGGGACAAGTAATGAAAAACTGTTTTTT. V is TRBV28 and J is TRBJ1-4; D is perhaps TRBD1 (6 bases). The V gene's germline CDR1 is MDHEN and CDR2 SYDVKM. This CDR3 region has 12 residues. Trimming took 8 bases from V and 4 from J, leaving 8 bases between them.